These T cell receptor beta chains were read from a single sample in a study of shared clonotypes between healthy human individuals. Produced via immunoSEQ multiplex PCR; TCRdb's table is partial and in-frame only. The sample holds a few million clones, around nine tenths seen once. The sequenced sample consisted of naive CD4+ T cells sorted from blood. Receptors originate from a man aged 18 to 30 in good health. The CDR3 runs from the conserved cysteine through the conserved F or W.

CDR3 protein: CASSLGYRANTGELFF; J gene: TRBJ2-2; V gene: TRBV5-1
CDR3 protein: CATRTGGSEKLFF; J gene: TRBJ1-4; V gene: TRBV10-3
CDR3 protein: CASSPPGLAGGIDTQYF; J gene: TRBJ2-3; V gene: TRBV18
CDR3 protein: CASSSSGVNNEQFF; J gene: TRBJ2-1; V gene: TRBV7-2
CDR3 protein: CASSDPQGANVLTF; J gene: TRBJ2-6; V gene: TRBV5-4
CDR3 protein: CASSPGQTPQETQYF; J gene: TRBJ2-5; V gene: TRBV7-9
CDR3 protein: CASSVRNEQFF; J gene: TRBJ2-1; V gene: TRBV2
CDR3 protein: CASIGQGFVQYF; J gene: TRBJ2-4; V gene: TRBV6-6
CDR3 protein: CASSQRGGGNQPQHF; J gene: TRBJ1-5; V gene: TRBV4-1
CDR3 protein: CASSHWGFISTGINSPLHF; J gene: TRBJ1-6; V gene: TRBV5-4
CDR3 protein: CASSLAGGEGSPLHF; J gene: TRBJ1-6; V gene: TRBV5-8
CDR3 protein: CASSYSGANEKLFF; J gene: TRBJ1-4; V gene: TRBV6-5
CDR3 protein: CASSEALVVAASSGYEQYF; J gene: TRBJ2-7; V gene: TRBV2
CDR3 protein: CASSDRTGGNEQYF; J gene: TRBJ2-7; V gene: TRBV2
CDR3 protein: CASNIPGTGTYNEQFF; J gene: TRBJ2-1; V gene: TRBV6-6
CDR3 protein: CASSEGQGAIGYGYTF; J gene: TRBJ1-2; V gene: TRBV25-1
CDR3 protein: CAWSGQGNNSPLHF; J gene: TRBJ1-6; V gene: TRBV30
CDR3 protein: CAISESGTDNEKLFF; J gene: TRBJ1-4; V gene: TRBV10-3
CDR3 protein: CASSPGQGNSPLHF; J gene: TRBJ1-6; V gene: TRBV2
CDR3 protein: CASSFRAGVSGNTIYF; J gene: TRBJ1-3; V gene: TRBV7-9
CDR3 protein: CASSPQLASGRFEQYF; J gene: TRBJ2-7; V gene: TRBV5-4
CDR3 protein: CASSQIGTSSGQYF; J gene: TRBJ2-7; V gene: TRBV23-1
CDR3 protein: CASSSDPLTDTQYF; J gene: TRBJ2-3; V gene: TRBV5-6
CDR3 protein: CASSQGQDTSYEQYF; J gene: TRBJ2-7; V gene: TRBV7-3
CDR3 protein: CASSLRGSYEQYF; J gene: TRBJ2-7; V gene: TRBV27
CDR3 protein: CASSSPLAGLYEQYF; J gene: TRBJ2-7; V gene: TRBV7-3
CDR3 protein: CASSYRQFNYGYTF; J gene: TRBJ1-2; V gene: TRBV6-5
CDR3 protein: CASSSRERYGYTF; J gene: TRBJ1-2; V gene: TRBV6-1
CDR3 protein: CASSRDGTEQYF; J gene: TRBJ2-7; V gene: TRBV7-2
CDR3 protein: CASSLEGTSVYNEQFF; J gene: TRBJ2-1; V gene: TRBV7-3
CDR3 protein: CASTYSVWPSSEQYF; J gene: TRBJ2-7; V gene: TRBV5-1
CDR3 protein: CSVPGQGAREAFF; J gene: TRBJ1-1; V gene: TRBV29-1
CDR3 protein: CASRADRLGQFF; J gene: TRBJ2-1; V gene: TRBV28
CDR3 protein: CASSLRQGTFSGNTIYF; J gene: TRBJ1-3; V gene: TRBV7-2
CDR3 protein: CASSQADSSNQPQHF; J gene: TRBJ1-5; V gene: TRBV4-1
CDR3 protein: CATSRDISYEQYF; J gene: TRBJ2-7; V gene: TRBV15
CDR3 protein: CASSPQSGFETQYF; J gene: TRBJ2-5; V gene: TRBV11-2
CDR3 protein: CASNLPTSSNQPQHF; J gene: TRBJ1-5; V gene: TRBV7-8
CDR3 protein: CASSSLPGGRYGYTF; J gene: TRBJ1-2; V gene: TRBV7-2
CDR3 protein: CASSIQVMNTEAFF; J gene: TRBJ1-1; V gene: TRBV19
CDR3 protein: CASSQQGSRGNTIYF; J gene: TRBJ1-3; V gene: TRBV4-1
CDR3 protein: CASSPEGSVKYNEQFF; J gene: TRBJ2-1; V gene: TRBV9
CDR3 protein: CASSLDTSGTYEQYF; J gene: TRBJ2-7; V gene: TRBV7-2
CDR3 protein: CASITGQGSSEAFF; J gene: TRBJ1-1; V gene: TRBV7-2
CDR3 protein: CASSLREGYGYTF; J gene: TRBJ1-2; V gene: TRBV5-1
CDR3 protein: CAWSALTNTEAFF; J gene: TRBJ1-1; V gene: TRBV30
CDR3 protein: CASSPHQGLGTEAFF; J gene: TRBJ1-1; V gene: TRBV18
CDR3 protein: CASSSGVGPGNTIYF; J gene: TRBJ1-3; V gene: TRBV5-1